Shown below are 5 T cell receptor beta chains from a single sample sequenced in a study of T-cell reconstitution after alpha-beta-depleted transplantation in children. Unique molecular identifiers were incorporated into the prepared TCRbeta library. One entry per CDR3 protein results from TCRdb running MiXCR on the PCR reads. Of some 490,000 distinct CDR3 sequences listed, roughly an eighth are singletons. Sequencing used PBMCs from the stem cell graft donor, obtained from the stem cell graft. These receptors were obtained from a human donor who donated a stem cell graft to a child with combined immunodeficiency.

The chain joins TRBV27 to TRBJ2-2, with 8 positions matching TRBD2. The CDR3 has 16 amino acids. Looked up from germline, CDR1 is MNHEY and CDR2 is SMNVEV (reference sequence). The junction had 11 bases not matched to a gene; V was cut back by 7 bases and J by 4 bases. This chain's CDR3 is CASKAGAGVGTGELFF. CDR3 nucleotides: TGTGCCAGCAAAGCGGGGGCGGGAGTCGGCACCGGGGAGCTGTTTTTT.

V and J are TRBV12-3 or TRBV12-4 and TRBJ2-1; maybe TRBD2 (6 bases). The length of the CDR3 is 13 residues. Trimming removed 5 bases at V and 7 bases at J, with 12 bases between. CDR3 amino acids: CASSGGVGNEQFF. CDR3 DNA: TGTGCCAGCAGTGGCGGGGTGGGGAATGAGCAGTTCTTC.

This clonotype occurred many times. The gene calls are TRBV12-3 or TRBV12-4 and TRBJ1-1; 7 bases align to TRBD1. CDR3 size: 14 residues. Trimming cost V 3 bases and J 4 bases; bases outside gene matches: 5. The CDR3 DNA reads TGTGCCAGCAGTTTTACAGGGGTAAGCACTGAAGCTTTCTTT. It specifies CASSFTGVSTEAFF.

The chain is built from TRBV20-1 and TRBJ2-7; D is uncertain. This CDR3 has 12 amino acids. Germline lookup yields CDR1 DFQATT and CDR2 SNEGSKA (reference sequence). Trimming cost V 3 bases and J 2 bases, with 8 bases left between them. As DNA, the CDR3 is TGCAGTGCTAGTCCGACAACCTACGAGCAGTACTTC. This translates into CSASPTTYEQYF.

This clonotype was observed many times. The rearrangement uses TRBV4-3 and TRBJ2-3; D might be TRBD1 (5 bases). Between the trimmed V and J ends, which lost 0 bases and 2 bases, there was a span of 9 bases. The CDR3 has 15 residues. The germline V gene has CDR1 LGHNA and CDR2 YSLEER. The DNA for the CDR3 is TGCGCCAGCAGCCAAGATCCAGGGTCCACAGATACGCAGTATTTT. It codes for CASSQDPGSTDTQYF.